This T cell receptor (beta chain) was captured by sequencing in a study of post-analysis software for immune sequencing data. Study-level points and caveats: With TRBV5-6, TRBV5-1 and TRBV20-1 included, five TRBV segments were more frequent in patients than in controls. Multiple sclerosis patients showed significantly lower normalized Chao1 diversity than controls did.

On this clonotype itself: Its specificity is unknown.

Trimming stripped 2 bases from V and 0 bases from J, with 4 bases between. There are 14 residues in the CDR3. Germline V gene lookup returns CDR1 MNHEY and CDR2 SVGAGI. Unique molecular identifiers were built into the TCR beta cDNA libraries. MiXCR, run by TCRdb on the PCR reads, gives a single entry per CDR3 protein. The sample contains approximately 360,000 distinct CDR3 sequences, approximately 38% of which appear only once. Material for sequencing was blood. The TCR comes from a girl aged 5-17 years with multiple sclerosis. The J gene is TRBJ1-4, the V gene TRBV6-5; D is undetermined. The CDR3 loop is CASSYDATNEKLFF. Written as DNA, the CDR3 is TGTGCCAGCAGTTACGACGCAACTAATGAAAAACTGTTTTTT.